Sequencing of this T cell receptor beta chain was carried out in a study of T cell clonality in common variable immunodeficiency. Whole-study results and caveats: Reportedly, TCR beta sequences from common variable immunodeficiency showed fewer deletions and N-nucleotide insertions.

V lost 8 bases and J lost 1, with 17 bases in between. This CDR3 is 15 amino acids long. Assay: immunoSEQ multiplex PCR; the TCRdb copy retains only in-frame clones and omits some. The sample has some 42,000 clones, none seen only once. This clone was seen more than once but under ten times. What it recognizes is unknown. The read finishes 3 residues shy of the CDR3 end, and the germline J gene is used to complete it. V is TRBV23-1 and J is TRBJ1-2, with D tentatively TRBD1 (5 bases). TRBV23-1 is annotated as an ORF whose role is uncertain. Input material: peripheral blood mononuclear cells. This receptor was obtained from a human donor with common variable immunodeficiency. CDR3 loop: CASGTGVLDNYGYTF. The CDR3 bases that were read are TGCGCCAGCGGCACAGGCGTCCTAGATAACTATGGC.